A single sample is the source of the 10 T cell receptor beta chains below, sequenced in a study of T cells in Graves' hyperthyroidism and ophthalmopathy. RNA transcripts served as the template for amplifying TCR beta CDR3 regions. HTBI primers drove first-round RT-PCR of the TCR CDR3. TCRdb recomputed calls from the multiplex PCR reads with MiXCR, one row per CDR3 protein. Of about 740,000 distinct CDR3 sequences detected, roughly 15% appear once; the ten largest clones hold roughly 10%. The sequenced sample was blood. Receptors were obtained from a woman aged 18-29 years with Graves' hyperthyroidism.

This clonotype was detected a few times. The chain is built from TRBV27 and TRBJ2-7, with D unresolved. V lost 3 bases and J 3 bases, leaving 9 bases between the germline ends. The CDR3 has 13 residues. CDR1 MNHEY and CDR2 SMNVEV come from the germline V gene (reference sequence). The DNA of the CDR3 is TGTGCCAGCAGTTTCGCCCGAAACTACGAGCAGTACTTC. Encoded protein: CASSFARNYEQYF.

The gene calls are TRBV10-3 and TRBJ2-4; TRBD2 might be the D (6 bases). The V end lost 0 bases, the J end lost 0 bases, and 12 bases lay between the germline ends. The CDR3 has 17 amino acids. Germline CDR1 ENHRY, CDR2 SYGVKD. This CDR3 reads CAISESGGNIAKNIQYF. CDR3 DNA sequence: TGTGCCATCAGTGAGTCGGGGGGAAACATAGCCAAAAACATTCAGTACTTC.

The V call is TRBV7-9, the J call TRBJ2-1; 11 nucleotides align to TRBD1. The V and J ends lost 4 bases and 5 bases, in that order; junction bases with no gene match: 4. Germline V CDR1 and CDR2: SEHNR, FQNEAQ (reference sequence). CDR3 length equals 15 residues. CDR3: CASSWTGGLDNEQFF. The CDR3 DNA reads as TGTGCCAGCAGCTGGACAGGGGGCTTGGACAATGAGCAGTTCTTC. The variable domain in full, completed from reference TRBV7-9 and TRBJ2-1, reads DTGVSQNPRHKITKRGQNVTFRCDPISEHNRLYWYRQTLGQGPEFLTYFQNEAQLEKSRLLSDRFSAERPKGSFSTLEIQRTEQGDSAMYLCASSWTGGLDNEQFFGPGTRLTVL.

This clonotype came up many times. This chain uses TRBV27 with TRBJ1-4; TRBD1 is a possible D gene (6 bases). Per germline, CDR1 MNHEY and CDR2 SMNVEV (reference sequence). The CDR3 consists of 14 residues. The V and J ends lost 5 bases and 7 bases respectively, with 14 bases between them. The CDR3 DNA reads TGTGCCAGCAGTCAAAGGTACAGGGTTGAAAAACTGTTTTTT. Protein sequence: CASSQRYRVEKLFF.

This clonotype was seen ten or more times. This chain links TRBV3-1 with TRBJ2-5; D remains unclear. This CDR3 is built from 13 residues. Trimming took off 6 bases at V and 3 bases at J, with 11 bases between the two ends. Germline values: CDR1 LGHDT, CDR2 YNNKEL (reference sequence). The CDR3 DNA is TGTGCCAGCAGATTCACTTGGGAAGAGACCCAGTACTTC. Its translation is CASRFTWEETQYF.

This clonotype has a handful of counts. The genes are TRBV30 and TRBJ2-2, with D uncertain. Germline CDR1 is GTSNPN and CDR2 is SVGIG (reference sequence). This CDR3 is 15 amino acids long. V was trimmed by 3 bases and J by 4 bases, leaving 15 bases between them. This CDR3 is CAWRWAQETTGELFF. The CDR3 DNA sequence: TGTGCCTGGAGGTGGGCCCAAGAGACCACCGGGGAGCTGTTTTTT. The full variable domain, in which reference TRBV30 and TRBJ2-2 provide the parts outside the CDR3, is SQTIHQWPATLVQPVGSPLSLECTVEGTSNPNLYWYRQAAGRGLQLLFYSVGIGQISSEVPQNLSASRPQDRQFILSSKKLLLSDSGFYLCAWRWAQETTGELFFGEGSRLTVL.

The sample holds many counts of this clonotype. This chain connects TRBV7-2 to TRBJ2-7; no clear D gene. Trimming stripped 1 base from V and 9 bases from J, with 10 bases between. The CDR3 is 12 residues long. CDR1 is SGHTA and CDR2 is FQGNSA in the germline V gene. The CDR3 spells CASSLGPVVQYF. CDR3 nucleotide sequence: TGTGCCAGCAGCTTAGGTCCGGTCGTGCAGTACTTC.

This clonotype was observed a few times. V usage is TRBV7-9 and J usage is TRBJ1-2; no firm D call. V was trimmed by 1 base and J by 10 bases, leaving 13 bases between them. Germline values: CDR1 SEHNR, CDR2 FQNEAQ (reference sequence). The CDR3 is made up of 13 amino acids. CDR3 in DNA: TGTGCCAGCAGCTTAGATGGCAGCGTGGTCTACACCTTC. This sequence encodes CASSLDGSVVYTF.

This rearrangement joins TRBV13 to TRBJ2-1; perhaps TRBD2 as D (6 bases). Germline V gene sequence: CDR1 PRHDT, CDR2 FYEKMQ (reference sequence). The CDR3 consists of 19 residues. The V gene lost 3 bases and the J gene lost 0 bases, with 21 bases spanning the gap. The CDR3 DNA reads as TGTGCCAGCAGCTTCAGGCCCTACGTCGGGACTGGCTCCTACAATGAGCAGTTCTTC. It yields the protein CASSFRPYVGTGSYNEQFF. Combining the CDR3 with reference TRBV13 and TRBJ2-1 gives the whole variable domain AAGVIQSPRHLIKEKRETATLKCYPIPRHDTVYWYQQGPGQDPQFLISFYEKMQSDKGSIPDRFSAQQFSDYHSELNMSSLELGDSALYFCASSFRPYVGTGSYNEQFFGPGTRLTVL.

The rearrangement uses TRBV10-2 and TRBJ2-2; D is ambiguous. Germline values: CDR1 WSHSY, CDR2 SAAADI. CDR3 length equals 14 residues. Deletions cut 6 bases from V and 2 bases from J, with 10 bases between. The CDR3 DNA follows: TGCGCCAGCAGACTGCAGCTTAACACCGGGGAGCTGTTTTTT. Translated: CASRLQLNTGELFF.